The 3 T cell receptor beta chains reported below all come from one sample, sequenced in a study of T cell responses to AZD1222 COVID-19 vaccine (dated by TCRdb to the early 2020s). In light of the paper, this sample's time point label describes: baseline before first vaccination. To prepare the library, the immunoSEQ multiplex PCR assay was applied. In TCRdb, the immuneACCESS table is reduced to in-frame sequences with V and J assigned. These tables do not hold every clone; where another copy was compared, an unresolved V gene accounts for under half, and the others remain unexplained. This sample is represented by around 120,000 clones; around 85% of them were singletons. The ten largest clones capture about 1.5% of the sample. The sample consisted of peripheral blood, taken on day 0 of AZD1222 vaccination. These TCRs come from an adult in good health.

This clone occurred once. As DNA, the CDR3 is TGTGCCAGCAGTTACTTTGCCCCATTGGGACTGTCAAATCAGCCCCAGCATTTT. Amino acids: CASSYFAPLGLSNQPQHF. The chain links TRBV6-2 or TRBV6-3 to TRBJ1-5, with D possibly being TRBD1 (5 bases). This CDR3 comprises 18 residues. The ends were cut back, 1 base at V and 4 bases at J, with 20 bases in the middle. Per the germline V gene, CDR1 is MNHEY and CDR2 is SVGEGT.

Written as DNA, the CDR3 is TGTGCCAGCAGTGTCCGGACAGGGCGAGGCAATCAGCCCCAGCATTTT. It encodes CASSVRTGRGNQPQHF. The gene calls are TRBV6-1 and TRBJ1-5, with TRBD1 identical over 8 bases. The germline V gene encodes CDR1 MNHNS and CDR2 SASEGT. The CDR3 is 16 residues long. V was clipped by 4 bases and J by 2 bases; unmatched bases: 7.

V gene TRBV11-2 combines with J gene TRBJ1-1; maybe TRBD1 (5 bases). Germline V gives CDR1 SGHAT, CDR2 FQNNGV. CDR3 length equals 15 residues. V lost 3 bases and J lost 4, with 15 bases in between. The CDR3 is CASSFLGGASTEAFF. The CDR3 DNA reads as TGTGCCAGCAGCTTTTTAGGTGGGGCCAGCACTGAAGCTTTCTTT.